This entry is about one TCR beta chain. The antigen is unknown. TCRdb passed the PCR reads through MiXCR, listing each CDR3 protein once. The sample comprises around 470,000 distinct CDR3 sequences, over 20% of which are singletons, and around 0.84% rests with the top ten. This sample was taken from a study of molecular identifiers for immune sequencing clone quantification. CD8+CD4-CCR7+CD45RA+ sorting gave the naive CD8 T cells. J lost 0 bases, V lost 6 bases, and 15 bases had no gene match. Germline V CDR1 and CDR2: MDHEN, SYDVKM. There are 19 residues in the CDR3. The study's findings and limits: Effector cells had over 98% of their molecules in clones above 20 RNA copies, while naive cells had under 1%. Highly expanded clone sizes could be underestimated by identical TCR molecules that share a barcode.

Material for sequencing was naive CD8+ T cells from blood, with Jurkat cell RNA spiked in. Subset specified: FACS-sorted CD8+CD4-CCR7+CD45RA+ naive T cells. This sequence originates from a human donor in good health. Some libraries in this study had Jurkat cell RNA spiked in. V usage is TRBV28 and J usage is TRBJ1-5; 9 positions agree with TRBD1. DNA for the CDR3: TGTGCCAGCAGCCAAGACCGGGACAGGGTGAGTTTTAGCAATCAGCCCCAGCATTTT. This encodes CASSQDRDRVSFSNQPQHF. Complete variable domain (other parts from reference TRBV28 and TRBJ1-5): DVKVTQSSRYLVKRTGEKVFLECVQDMDHENMFWYRQDPGLGLRLIYFSYDVKMKEKGDIPEGYSVSREKKERFSLILESASTNQTSMYLCASSQDRDRVSFSNQPQHFGDGTRLSIL.